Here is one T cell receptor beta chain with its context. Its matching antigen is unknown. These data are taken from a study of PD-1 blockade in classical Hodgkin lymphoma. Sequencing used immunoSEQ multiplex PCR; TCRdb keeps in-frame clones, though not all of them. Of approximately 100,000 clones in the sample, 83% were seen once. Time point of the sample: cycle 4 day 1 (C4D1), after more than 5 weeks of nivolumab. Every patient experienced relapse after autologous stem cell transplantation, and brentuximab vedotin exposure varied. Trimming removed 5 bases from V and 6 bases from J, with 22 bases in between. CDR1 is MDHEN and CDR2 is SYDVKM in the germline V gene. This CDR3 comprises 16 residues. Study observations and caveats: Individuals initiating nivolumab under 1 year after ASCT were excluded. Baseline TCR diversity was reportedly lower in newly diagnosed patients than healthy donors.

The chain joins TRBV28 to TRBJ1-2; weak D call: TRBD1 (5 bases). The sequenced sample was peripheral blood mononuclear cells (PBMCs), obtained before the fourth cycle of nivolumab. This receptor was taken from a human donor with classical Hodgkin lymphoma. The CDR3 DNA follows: TGTGCCAGCAGTCCCTTCCCCGTCCTCGGGGGGAATGGCTACACCTTC. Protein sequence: CASSPFPVLGGNGYTF.